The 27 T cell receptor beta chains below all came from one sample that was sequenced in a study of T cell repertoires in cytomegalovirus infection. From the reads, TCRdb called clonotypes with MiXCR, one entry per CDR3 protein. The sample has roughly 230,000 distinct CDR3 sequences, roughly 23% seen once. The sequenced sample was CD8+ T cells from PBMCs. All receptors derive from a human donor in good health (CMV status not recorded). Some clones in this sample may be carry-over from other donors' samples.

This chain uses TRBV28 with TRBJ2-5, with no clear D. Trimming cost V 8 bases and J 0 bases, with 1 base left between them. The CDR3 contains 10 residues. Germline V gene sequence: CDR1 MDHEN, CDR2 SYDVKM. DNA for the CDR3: TGTGCCAGCCACCAAGAGACCCAGTACTTC. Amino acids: CASHQETQYF.

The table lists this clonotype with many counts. CDR3 DNA: TGTGCCAGCAGCCCGGCGGGGGGCCGGGATGAGCAGTTCTTC. Residues: CASSPAGGRDEQFF. The chain is built from TRBV7-8 and TRBJ2-1; TRBD2 aligns across 8 bases. The CDR3 is 14 amino acids. The V gene end was trimmed by 5 bases and the J gene end by 8 bases; junction bases not matched to a gene: 8. From germline, CDR1 is SGHVS and CDR2 FQNEAQ.

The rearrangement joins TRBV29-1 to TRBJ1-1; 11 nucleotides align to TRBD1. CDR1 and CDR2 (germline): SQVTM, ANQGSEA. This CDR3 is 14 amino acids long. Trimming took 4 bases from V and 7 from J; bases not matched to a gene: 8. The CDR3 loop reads CSVGGTGGIDEAFF. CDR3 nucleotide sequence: TGCAGCGTTGGGGGGACAGGGGGTATCGATGAAGCTTTCTTT.

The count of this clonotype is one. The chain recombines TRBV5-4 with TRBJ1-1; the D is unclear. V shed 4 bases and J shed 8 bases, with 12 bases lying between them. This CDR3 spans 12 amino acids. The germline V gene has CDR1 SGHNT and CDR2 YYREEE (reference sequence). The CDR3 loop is CASSGVGVEAFF. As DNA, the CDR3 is TGTGCCAGCAGCGGCGTGGGTGTAGAAGCTTTCTTT. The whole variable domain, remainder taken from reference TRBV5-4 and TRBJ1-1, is ETGVTQSPTHLIKTRGQQVTLRCSSQSGHNTVSWYQQALGQGPQFIFQYYREEENGRGNFPPRFSGLQFPNYSSELNVNALELDDSALYLCASSGVGVEAFFGQGTRLTVV.

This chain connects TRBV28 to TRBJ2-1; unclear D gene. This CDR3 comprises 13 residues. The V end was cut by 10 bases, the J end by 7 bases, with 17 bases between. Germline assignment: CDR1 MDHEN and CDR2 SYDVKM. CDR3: CATLSALSNEQFF. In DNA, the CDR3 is TGTGCCACCCTTTCAGCCCTATCGAATGAGCAGTTCTTC.

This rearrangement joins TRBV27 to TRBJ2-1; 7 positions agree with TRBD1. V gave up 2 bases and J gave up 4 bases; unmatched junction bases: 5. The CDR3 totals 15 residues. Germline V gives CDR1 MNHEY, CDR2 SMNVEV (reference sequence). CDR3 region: CASSLRQGPYNEQFF. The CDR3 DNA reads TGTGCCAGCAGTTTACGACAGGGACCATACAATGAGCAGTTCTTC.

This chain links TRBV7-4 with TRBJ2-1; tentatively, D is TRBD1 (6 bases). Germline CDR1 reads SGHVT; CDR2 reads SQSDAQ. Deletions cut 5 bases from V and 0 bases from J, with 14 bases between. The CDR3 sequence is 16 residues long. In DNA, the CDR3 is TGTGCCAGCAGCCACCCCAGGGGTATCTCCTACAATGAGCAGTTCTTC. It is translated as CASSHPRGISYNEQFF.

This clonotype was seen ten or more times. The CDR3 loop reads CASSSNLFNEKLFF. In nucleotides, the CDR3 is TGTGCCAGCAGCTCCAACCTCTTTAATGAAAAACTGTTTTTT. The chain employs TRBV7-2 and TRBJ1-4, with D uncertain. The CDR3 sequence is 14 residues long. Germline V gives CDR1 SGHTA, CDR2 FQGNSA. V gave up 4 bases and J gave up 4 bases, with 10 bases separating them.

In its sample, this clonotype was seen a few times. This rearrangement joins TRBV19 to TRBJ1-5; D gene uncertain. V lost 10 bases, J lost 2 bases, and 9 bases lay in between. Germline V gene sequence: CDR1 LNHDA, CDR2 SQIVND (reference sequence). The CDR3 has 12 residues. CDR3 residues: CAISGGNQPQHF. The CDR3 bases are TGTGCCATCAGCGGGGGCAATCAGCCCCAGCATTTT.

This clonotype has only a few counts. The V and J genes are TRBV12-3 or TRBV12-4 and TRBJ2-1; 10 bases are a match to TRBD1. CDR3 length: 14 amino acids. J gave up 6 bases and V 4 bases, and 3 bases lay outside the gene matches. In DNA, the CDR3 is TGTGCCAGCAGTTGGACAGGGGGACCCAATGAGCAGTTCTTC. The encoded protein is CASSWTGGPNEQFF.

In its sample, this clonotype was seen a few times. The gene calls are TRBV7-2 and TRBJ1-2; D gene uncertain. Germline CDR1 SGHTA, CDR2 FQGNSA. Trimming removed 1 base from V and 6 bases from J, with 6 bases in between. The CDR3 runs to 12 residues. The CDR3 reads CASSLGSHGYTF. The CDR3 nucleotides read TGTGCCAGCAGCTTAGGCAGTCATGGCTACACCTTC.

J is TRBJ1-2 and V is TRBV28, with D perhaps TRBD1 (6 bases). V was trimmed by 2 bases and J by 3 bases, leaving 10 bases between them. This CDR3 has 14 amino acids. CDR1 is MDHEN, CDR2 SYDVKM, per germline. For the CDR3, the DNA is TGTGCCAGCAGTTTACCAACAGGGTACTATGGCTACACCTTC. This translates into CASSLPTGYYGYTF.

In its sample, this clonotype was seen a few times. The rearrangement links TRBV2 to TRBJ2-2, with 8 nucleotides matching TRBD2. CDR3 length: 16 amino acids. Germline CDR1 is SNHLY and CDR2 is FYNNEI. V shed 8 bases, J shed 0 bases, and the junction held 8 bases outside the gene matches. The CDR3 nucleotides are TGTGCCAGCGAGACAGGTAGCGGGGCGAACACCGGGGAGCTGTTTTTT. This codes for CASETGSGANTGELFF.

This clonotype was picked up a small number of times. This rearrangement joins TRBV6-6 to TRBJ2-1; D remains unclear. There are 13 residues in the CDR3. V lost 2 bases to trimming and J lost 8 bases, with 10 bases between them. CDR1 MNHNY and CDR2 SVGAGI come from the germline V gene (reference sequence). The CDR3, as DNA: TGTGCCAGCAGTTACCTGGGTGTGGATGAGCAGTTCTTC. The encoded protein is CASSYLGVDEQFF.

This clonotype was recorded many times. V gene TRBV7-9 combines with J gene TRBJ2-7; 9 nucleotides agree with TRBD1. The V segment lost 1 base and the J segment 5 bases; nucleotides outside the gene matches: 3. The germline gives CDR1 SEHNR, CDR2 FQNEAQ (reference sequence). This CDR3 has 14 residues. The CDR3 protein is CASSLDRGRNEQYF. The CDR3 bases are TGTGCCAGCAGCTTAGACAGGGGGCGCAACGAGCAGTACTTC. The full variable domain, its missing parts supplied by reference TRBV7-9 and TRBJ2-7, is DTGVSQNPRHKITKRGQNVTFRCDPISEHNRLYWYRQTLGQGPEFLTYFQNEAQLEKSRLLSDRFSAERPKGSFSTLEIQRTEQGDSAMYLCASSLDRGRNEQYFGPGTRLTVT.

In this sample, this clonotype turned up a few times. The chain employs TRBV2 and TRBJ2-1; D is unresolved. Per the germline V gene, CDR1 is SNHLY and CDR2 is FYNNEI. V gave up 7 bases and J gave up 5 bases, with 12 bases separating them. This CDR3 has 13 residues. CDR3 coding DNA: TGTGCCAGCATTTCGGGCAGCAACAATGAGCAGTTCTTC. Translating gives CASISGSNNEQFF.

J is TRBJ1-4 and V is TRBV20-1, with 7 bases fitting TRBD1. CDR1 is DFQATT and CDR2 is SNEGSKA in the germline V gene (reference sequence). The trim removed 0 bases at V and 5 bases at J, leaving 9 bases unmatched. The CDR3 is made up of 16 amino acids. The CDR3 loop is CSARDLRDSQNEKLFF. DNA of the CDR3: TGCAGTGCTAGAGATCTGCGGGACAGTCAGAATGAAAAACTGTTTTTT.

For the CDR3, the DNA is TGTGCCAGCAGTTACTCGTGGGGCACCGGGGAGCTGTTTTTT. This sequence encodes CASSYSWGTGELFF. This chain uses TRBV6-6 with TRBJ2-2; D is unresolved. Germline V gene sequence: CDR1 MNHNY, CDR2 SVGAGI (reference sequence). The length of the CDR3 is 14 residues. The V end lost 0 bases, the J end lost 4 bases, and 6 bases lay between the germline ends.

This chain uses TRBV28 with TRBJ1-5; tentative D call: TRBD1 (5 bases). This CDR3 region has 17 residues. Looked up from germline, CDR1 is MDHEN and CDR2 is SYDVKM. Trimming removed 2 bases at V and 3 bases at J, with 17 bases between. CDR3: CASSLRGMEEFNQPQHF. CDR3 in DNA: TGTGCCAGCAGTTTACGGGGGATGGAAGAGTTCAATCAGCCCCAGCATTTT. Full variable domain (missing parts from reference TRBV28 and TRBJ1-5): DVKVTQSSRYLVKRTGEKVFLECVQDMDHENMFWYRQDPGLGLRLIYFSYDVKMKEKGDIPEGYSVSREKKERFSLILESASTNQTSMYLCASSLRGMEEFNQPQHFGDGTRLSIL.

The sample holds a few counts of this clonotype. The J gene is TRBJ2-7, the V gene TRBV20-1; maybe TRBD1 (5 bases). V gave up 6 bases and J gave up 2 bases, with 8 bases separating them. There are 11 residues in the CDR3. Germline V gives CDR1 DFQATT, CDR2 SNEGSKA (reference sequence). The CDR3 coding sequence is TGCAGTGCAGTGACAGCCTACGAGCAGTACTTC. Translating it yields CSAVTAYEQYF.

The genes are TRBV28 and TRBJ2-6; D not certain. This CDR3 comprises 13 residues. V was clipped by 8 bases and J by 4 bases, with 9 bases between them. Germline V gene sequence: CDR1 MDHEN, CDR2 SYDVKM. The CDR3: CASSSAGANVLTF. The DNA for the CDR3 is TGTGCCAGCTCCTCGGCGGGGGCCAACGTCCTGACTTTC.

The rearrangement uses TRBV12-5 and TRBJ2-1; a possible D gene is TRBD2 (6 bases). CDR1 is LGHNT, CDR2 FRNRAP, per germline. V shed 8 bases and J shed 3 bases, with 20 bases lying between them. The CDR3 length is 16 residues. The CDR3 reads CASSPPGTYNYNEQFF. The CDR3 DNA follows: TGTGCTAGTTCACCTCCCGGGACTTACAACTACAATGAGCAGTTCTTC. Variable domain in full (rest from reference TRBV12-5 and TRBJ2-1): DARVTQTPRHKVTEMGQEVTMRCQPILGHNTVFWYRQTMMQGLELLAYFRNRAPLDDSGMPKDRFSAEMPDATLATLKIQPSEPRDSAVYFCASSPPGTYNYNEQFFGPGTRLTVL.

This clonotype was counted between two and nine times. The CDR3 protein is CASSSRTSGPREQYF. CDR3 DNA sequence: TGTGCCAGCAGCTCGCGGACTAGCGGGCCTCGGGAGCAGTACTTC. This rearrangement joins TRBV5-6 to TRBJ2-7; the match to TRBD2 covers 11 bases. Trimming took 3 bases from V and 7 from J; bases not matched to a gene: 9. The CDR3 is made up of 15 amino acids. Germline CDR1 is SGHDT and CDR2 is YYEEEE.

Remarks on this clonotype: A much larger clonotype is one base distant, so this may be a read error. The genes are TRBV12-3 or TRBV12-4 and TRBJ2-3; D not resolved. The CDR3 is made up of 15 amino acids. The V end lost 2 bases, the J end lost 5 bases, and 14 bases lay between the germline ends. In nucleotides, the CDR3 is TGTGCCAGCAGTTTAACGGTCAAGGTGGGAGATACGCAGTATTTT. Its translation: CASSLTVKVGDTQYF.

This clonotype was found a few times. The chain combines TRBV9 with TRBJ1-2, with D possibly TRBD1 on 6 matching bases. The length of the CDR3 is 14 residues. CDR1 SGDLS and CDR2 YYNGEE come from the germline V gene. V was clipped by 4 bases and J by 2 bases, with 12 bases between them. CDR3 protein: CASSTGPLNYGYTF. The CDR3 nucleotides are TGTGCCAGCAGCACAGGGCCGTTGAACTATGGCTACACCTTC.

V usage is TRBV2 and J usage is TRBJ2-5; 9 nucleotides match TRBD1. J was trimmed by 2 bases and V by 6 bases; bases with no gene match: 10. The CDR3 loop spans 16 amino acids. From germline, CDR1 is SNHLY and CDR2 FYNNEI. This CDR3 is CASRGGTGQGQETQYF. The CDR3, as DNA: TGTGCCAGCAGGGGGGGAACTGGACAGGGGCAAGAGACCCAGTACTTC.

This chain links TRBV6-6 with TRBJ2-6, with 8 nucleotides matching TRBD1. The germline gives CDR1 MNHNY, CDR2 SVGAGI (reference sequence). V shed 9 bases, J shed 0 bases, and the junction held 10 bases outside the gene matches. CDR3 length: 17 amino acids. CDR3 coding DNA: TGTGCCAGTAAACCGGGACAGGAACTCTCTGGGGCCAACGTCCTGACTTTC. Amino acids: CASKPGQELSGANVLTF.